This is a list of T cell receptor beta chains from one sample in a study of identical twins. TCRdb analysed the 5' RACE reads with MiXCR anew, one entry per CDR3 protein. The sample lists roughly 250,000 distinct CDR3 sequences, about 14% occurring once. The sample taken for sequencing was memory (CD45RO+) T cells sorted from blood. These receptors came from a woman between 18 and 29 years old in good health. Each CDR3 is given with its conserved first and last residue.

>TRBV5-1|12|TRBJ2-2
CASTQNTGELFF
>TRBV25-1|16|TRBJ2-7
CASSGVYGRLSYEQYF
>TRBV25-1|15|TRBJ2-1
CASAESGGKGDQQFF
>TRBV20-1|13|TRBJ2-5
CSAGTSGSRTQYF
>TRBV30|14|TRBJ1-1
CAWSPLTGNTEAFF
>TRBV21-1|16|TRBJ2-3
CASSKVRTGPTDTQYF
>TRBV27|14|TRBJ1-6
CASREGQGFSPLHF
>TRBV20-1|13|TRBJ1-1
CSADRDLNTEAFF
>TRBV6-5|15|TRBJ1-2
CASSYSGQGFYGYTF
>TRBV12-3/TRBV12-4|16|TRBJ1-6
CASSLRQGPPNSPLHF
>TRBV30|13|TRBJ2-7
CACLPQDLYEQYF
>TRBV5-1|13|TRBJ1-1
CASSRGQQTEAFF
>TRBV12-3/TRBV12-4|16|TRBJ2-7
CASSAAASGRAREQYF
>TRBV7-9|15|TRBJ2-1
CASSSTDSSYNEQFF
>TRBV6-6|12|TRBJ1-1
CASSFRATEAFF
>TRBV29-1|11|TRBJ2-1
CSAGGLDEQFF
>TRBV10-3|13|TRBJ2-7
CAISDVQGGEQYF
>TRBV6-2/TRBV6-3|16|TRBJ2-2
CASRRLGSGSTGELFF
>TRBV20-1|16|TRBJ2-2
CSARDARAGGTGELFF
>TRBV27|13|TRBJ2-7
CASLGRESREQYF